This TCR beta chain was captured in a study of blood T cells in healthy people across ages. About the study: Capture by template switching was about one barcoded beta molecule per two T cells. Broader study findings: Possibly confounding the expanded clonotype changes was the fact that donor CMV status was unknown.

A second PCR, run for 7 to 11 cycles, used a sample-barcoded 5' primer plus a J-beta primer mix. Each cDNA molecule carried a tag from a template-switch adaptor that contained 12 random nucleotides. TCRdb called the 5' RACE reads again in MiXCR, with one record for every CDR3 protein. The table records 870,000 or so distinct CDR3 sequences, around 28% of them present only once. Whenever a sample was processed, at least 6 million PBMCs were isolated. This clonotype was detected many times. The antigen is not known. A much larger clone sits a single nucleotide away, making a read error possible. The CDR3 sequence is 15 residues long. Germline V gene data show CDR1 as SGHAT and CDR2 as FQNNGV. Trimming took 0 bases from V and 11 from J; bases not matched to a gene: 12.

This sequence originates from a woman aged 80 or older in good health. Sequenced sample: blood. V and J are TRBV11-2 and TRBJ2-5, with 7 bases that match TRBD2. The CDR3 reads CASSLDRTSSNEQYF. In DNA, the CDR3 is TGTGCCAGCAGCTTAGATAGGACTAGTAGCAATGAGCAGTACTTC.